Listed below are T cell receptor beta chains from one sample, sequenced in a study of cytomegalovirus exposure and HLA in healthy donors. The assay was immunoSEQ multiplex PCR, and TCRdb's table has in-frame clones only and misses some. The sample contains 150,000 to 200,000 clones, 75% of which appear only once. Sequencing input: PBMCs. The receptors stem from a woman aged 40 to 50 in good health and CMV-seropositive. Both conserved end residues are part of each CDR3. A D gene is named only where the DNA matches it firmly. Clone size is shown for a subset of rows, as once, few, many or a class of expanded clone.

clone_size,d_call,v_call,j_call,cdr3_aa,cdr3_nt
.,.,TRBV6-6,TRBJ1-1,CAGTLGVDTEAFF,TGTGCCGGGACACTAGGGGTTGACACTGAAGCTTTCTTT
.,.,TRBV28,TRBJ1-1,CASSLQGNTEAFF,TGTGCCAGCAGTTTACAGGGAAACACTGAAGCTTTCTTT
.,TRBD2,TRBV27,TRBJ2-7,CASSLFGLAGGVYEQYF,TGTGCCAGCAGTTTATTTGGACTAGCGGGAGGGGTATACGAGCAGTACTTC
.,.,TRBV5-1,TRBJ2-7,CASSLGSGRRGEQYF,TGCGCCAGCAGCTTGGGTTCCGGCCGGCGGGGCGAGCAGTACTTC
.,.,TRBV6-1,TRBJ1-1,CASSESRRGNTEAFF,TGTGCCAGCAGTGAATCCCGACGGGGGAACACTGAAGCTTTCTTT
.,.,TRBV28,TRBJ2-7,CASNQNGSPSYEQYF,TGTGCCAGCAACCAAAACGGGAGCCCCTCCTACGAGCAGTACTTC
.,TRBD1,TRBV27,TRBJ2-4,CASSSRTGNIQYF,TGTGCCAGCAGTTCGCGGACAGGCAACATTCAGTACTTC
.,TRBD2,TRBV6-4,TRBJ2-3,CASSARGLAGGPSTDTQYF,TGTGCCAGCAGTGCCCGGGGACTAGCGGGAGGACCTAGCACAGATACGCAGTATTTT
.,TRBD1,TRBV5-1,TRBJ1-2,CASSAGTDYGYTF,TGCGCCAGCAGCGCCGGGACAGATTATGGCTACACCTTC
medium-sized,.,TRBV5-4,TRBJ1-1,CASSLQALTEAFF,TGTGCCAGCAGCCTTCAGGCTCTCACTGAAGCTTTCTTT
many,.,TRBV4-1,TRBJ2-7,CASSLQGSAVHEQYF,TGCGCCAGCAGCCTTCAAGGGAGCGCCGTCCACGAGCAGTACTTC
.,TRBD2,TRBV7-9,TRBJ2-5,CASSFFQAGPFFQETQYF,TGTGCCAGCAGCTTTTTTCAAGCGGGACCCTTTTTTCAAGAGACCCAGTACTTC
.,.,TRBV5-6,TRBJ2-1,CASAYAHEQFF,TGTGCCTCCGCGTACGCCCATGAGCAGTTCTTC
.,TRBD2,TRBV27,TRBJ2-7,CASSFITSGNYEQYF,TGTGCCAGCAGTTTCATCACTAGCGGCAACTACGAGCAGTACTTC
.,TRBD2,TRBV7-9,TRBJ2-3,CASSSYQGREGQDTQYF,TGTGCCAGCAGCTCCTATCAGGGTCGGGAGGGCCAAGATACGCAGTATTTT
.,.,TRBV7-8,TRBJ2-7,CASSLSQGLGYEQYF,TGTGCCAGCAGCTTAAGCCAGGGTCTTGGGTACGAGCAGTACTTC
.,.,TRBV21-1,TRBJ1-5,CASSKVRGPTGGWQPQHF,TGTGCCAGCAGCAAAGTGAGGGGGCCAACAGGGGGATGGCAGCCCCAGCATTTT
few,.,TRBV28,TRBJ2-7,CASSGPEIPYEQYF,TGTGCCAGCAGTGGGCCCGAGATTCCCTACGAGCAGTACTTC
.,TRBD1,TRBV28,TRBJ1-2,CASSSGRQGNYGYTF,TGTGCCAGCAGTTCGGGCCGACAGGGGAACTATGGCTACACCTTC
.,TRBD2,TRBV5-1,TRBJ2-1,CASEGGRFQFF,TGCGCCAGTGAAGGCGGGAGGTTTCAGTTCTTC
.,TRBD1,TRBV11-2,TRBJ2-7,CASSLYGTGRYEQYF,TGTGCCAGCAGCTTATACGGGACAGGGAGGTACGAGCAGTACTTC
.,TRBD2,TRBV19,TRBJ2-2,CASIKREGTGELFF,TGTGCCAGCATCAAGCGGGAGGGCACCGGGGAGCTGTTTTTT
once,.,TRBV7-8,TRBJ1-5,CASSPPGSGNQPQHF,TGTGCCAGCAGCCCGCCGGGGTCGGGCAATCAGCCCCAGCATTTT
.,TRBD2,TRBV30,TRBJ2-1,CAWTSGRAANEQFF,TGTGCCTGGACTAGCGGGAGGGCCGCCAATGAGCAGTTCTTC
.,TRBD1,TRBV18,TRBJ1-3,CASSPSVGTAYGNTIYF,TGTGCCAGCTCACCATCGGTCGGGACAGCTTATGGAAACACCATATATTTT
.,.,TRBV29-1,TRBJ2-7,CSVAGQTYEQYF,TGCAGCGTCGCGGGACAGACCTACGAGCAGTACTTC
.,.,TRBV6-6,TRBJ2-2,CASSPRRSNTGELFF,TGTGCCAGCAGTCCTAGGCGGAGTAACACCGGGGAGCTGTTTTTT
.,TRBD2,TRBV30,TRBJ2-1,CAWSVWGGEQFF,TGTGCCTGGAGTGTCTGGGGGGGTGAGCAGTTCTTC
.,TRBD1,TRBV15,TRBJ2-1,CATSSLGTVGREQFF,TGTGCCACCAGCAGCCTCGGGACAGTGGGCCGGGAGCAGTTCTTC
once,.,TRBV27,TRBJ1-5,CASTDGGTPLWPQHF,TGTGCCAGCACCGACGGGGGGACACCCCTTTGGCCCCAGCATTTT
.,TRBD2,TRBV4-3,TRBJ2-1,CASSQEFGRARYNEQFF,TGCGCCAGCAGCCAAGAATTCGGGAGGGCCAGGTACAATGAGCAGTTCTTC
.,TRBD1,TRBV19,TRBJ2-7,CASSHPGQGNTYEQYF,TGTGCCAGTAGTCACCCGGGACAGGGGAACACCTACGAGCAGTACTTC
few,.,TRBV7-8,TRBJ2-7,CASSLGGASYEQYF,TGTGCCAGCAGCTTAGGTGGAGCCTCCTACGAGCAGTACTTC
once,.,TRBV10-1,TRBJ2-7,CASSATGISYEQYF,TGCGCCAGCAGTGCAACAGGGATTTCCTACGAGCAGTACTTC
.,TRBD1,TRBV30,TRBJ1-4,CAWNRWTGAFATNEKLFF,TGTGCCTGGAATCGCTGGACAGGGGCTTTTGCAACTAATGAAAAACTGTTTTTT
.,.,TRBV18,TRBJ2-5,CASSPSHGTQQETQYF,TGTGCCAGCTCACCGTCCCACGGGACACAACAAGAGACCCAGTACTTC
.,.,TRBV28,TRBJ2-4,CASSLSPRGGAKNIQYF,TGTGCCAGCAGTTTAAGCCCCAGGGGTGGAGCCAAAAACATTCAGTACTTC
once,TRBD1,TRBV28,TRBJ1-1,CASSPVPGGTGLTEAFF,TGTGCCAGCAGTCCCGTTCCCGGCGGGACAGGTCTCACTGAAGCTTTCTTT
few,.,TRBV4-1,TRBJ1-5,CASSQSPIGIVNQPQHF,TGCGCCAGCAGCCAAAGCCCCATCGGGATCGTCAATCAGCCCCAGCATTTT
once,TRBD2,TRBV7-2,TRBJ2-7,CASSFQAGVVYEQYF,TGTGCCAGCAGCTTTCAAGCGGGAGTTGTTTACGAGCAGTACTTC
.,TRBD1,TRBV27,TRBJ2-7,CASSPAGTGPYEQYF,TGTGCCAGCAGCCCCGCCGGGACAGGACCCTACGAGCAGTACTTC
.,.,TRBV9,TRBJ2-7,CASSPGLRYEQYF,TGTGCCAGCAGCCCGGGTCTGCGCTACGAGCAGTACTTC
.,.,TRBV2,TRBJ2-3,CASSPGPPGSTDTQYF,TGTGCCAGCAGTCCGGGCCCCCCGGGGAGCACAGATACGCAGTATTTT
.,.,TRBV18,TRBJ2-5,CASSPTNRQETQYF,TGTGCCAGCTCACCGACGAACAGACAAGAGACCCAGTACTTC